This entry is about one TCR beta chain. Its target is unknown. This record belongs to a study of T cell responses to AZD1222 COVID-19 vaccine. Looking at the study overall: Investigators merged groups given second doses at roughly 4 or roughly 12 weeks. Study-wide results and limits: The CD4 TCRs associated with vaccination extended across spike and predominated at 160-218 and 743-854. Donor demographics were predominantly white British with a female majority; clonal diversity may be underestimated. Once two AZD1222 doses were given, Spike-specific TCR breadth and depth went up.

Sequencing was performed with immunoSEQ multiplex PCR; in TCRdb, only in-frame clones are kept and a portion is missing. This table has over 100,000 clones, roughly nine tenths appearing once. The CDR3 totals 15 residues. Germline loops: CDR1 LNHDA, CDR2 SQIVND (reference sequence). The V end was cut by 9 bases, the J end by 0 bases, with 12 bases between. The chain couples TRBV19 to TRBJ2-6; TRBD2 is a possible D gene (6 bases). This TCR was recovered from an adult in good health. This material consisted of peripheral blood, taken on day 0 of AZD1222 vaccination. CDR3 bases: TGTGCCAGCAGGCGGGGAACCTCTGGGGCCAACGTCCTGACTTTC. This gives the protein CASRRGTSGANVLTF.